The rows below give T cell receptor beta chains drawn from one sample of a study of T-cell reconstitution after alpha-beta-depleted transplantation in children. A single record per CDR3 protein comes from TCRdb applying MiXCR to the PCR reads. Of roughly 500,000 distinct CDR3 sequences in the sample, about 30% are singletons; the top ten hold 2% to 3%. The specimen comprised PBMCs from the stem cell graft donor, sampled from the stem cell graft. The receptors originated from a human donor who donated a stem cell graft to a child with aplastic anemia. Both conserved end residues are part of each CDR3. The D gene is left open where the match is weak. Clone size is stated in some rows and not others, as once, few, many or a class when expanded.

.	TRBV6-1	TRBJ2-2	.	TGTGCCACGGGACTTCAAACCGGCGCCGGGGAGCTGTTTTTT	CATGLQTGAGELFF
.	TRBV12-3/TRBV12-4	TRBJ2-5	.	TGTGCCAGCAGTTTAGCGCACATCCACAAAGAGACCCAGTACTTC	CASSLAHIHKETQYF
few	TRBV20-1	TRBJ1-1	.	TGCAGTGCTAGAGTGGGGTATCGGCTGCCATTT	CSARVGYRLPF
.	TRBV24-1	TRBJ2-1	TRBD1	TGTGCCACCAGTGATTGGGACAGGGATGAGCAGTTCTTC	CATSDWDRDEQFF
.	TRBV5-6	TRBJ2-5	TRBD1	TGTGCCAGCAGCTTGTGGACAGGGGTTGCAGAGACCCAGTACTTC	CASSLWTGVAETQYF
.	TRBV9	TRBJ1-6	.	TGTGTCAGCAGCGTACGGGGAGATTCACCCCTCCACTTT	CVSSVRGDSPLHF
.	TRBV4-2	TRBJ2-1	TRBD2	TGTGCCAGCAGCGTCCGGGAGGCCCCCTACAATGAGCAGTTCTTC	CASSVREAPYNEQFF
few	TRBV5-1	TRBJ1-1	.	TGCGCCAGCAGCTCCTCAGCGGGGGCGAACACTGAAGCTTTCTTT	CASSSSAGANTEAFF
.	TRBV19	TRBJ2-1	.	TGTGCCAGTAGTACGGGGGATACCCGGGACGAGCAGTTCTTC	CASSTGDTRDEQFF
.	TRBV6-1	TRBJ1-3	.	TGTGCCAGCATCCCTCGGGGGGTTGGAAACACCATATATTTT	CASIPRGVGNTIYF
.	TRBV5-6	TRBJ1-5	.	TGTGCCAGCAGCTTGGTGGCAGGGGCTCTTCAGCCCCAGCATTTT	CASSLVAGALQPQHF
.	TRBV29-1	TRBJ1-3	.	TGCAGCGTTGAGCGGGGACACTCTGGAAACACCATATATTTT	CSVERGHSGNTIYF
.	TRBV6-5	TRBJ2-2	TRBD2	TGTGCCAGCAGTTACGTTAGACTAGCGGGAGGGTTAGGGGAGCTGTTTTTT	CASSYVRLAGGLGELFF
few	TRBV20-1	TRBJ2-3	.	TGCAGTGCTCTAAGCACAGATACGCAGTATTTT	CSALSTDTQYF
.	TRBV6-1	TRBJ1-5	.	TGTGCCAGCAGATCCGGGACCGCTGATCAGCCCCAGCATTTT	CASRSGTADQPQHF
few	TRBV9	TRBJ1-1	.	TGTGCCAGCAGCGTAGTAGGACAAGTGAACACTGAAGCTTTCTTT	CASSVVGQVNTEAFF
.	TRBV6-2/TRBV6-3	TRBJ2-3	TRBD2	TGTGCCAGCAGGTCTAGCGGGAGGACCTCCACCTCCACAGATACGCAGTATTTT	CASRSSGRTSTSTDTQYF
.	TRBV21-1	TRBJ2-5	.	TGTGCCAGCATCCCGCGCCACTTCCGGACAGGGCAGCAAGAGACCCAGTACTTC	CASIPRHFRTGQQETQYF
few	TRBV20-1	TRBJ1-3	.	TGCAGTGCTAGGGAAGGCGGGGCTGGTACTGGAAACACCATATATTTT	CSAREGGAGTGNTIYF
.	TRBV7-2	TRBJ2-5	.	TGTGCCAGCAGCCAGGAGGGTTGGTACCAAGAGACCCAGTACTTC	CASSQEGWYQETQYF
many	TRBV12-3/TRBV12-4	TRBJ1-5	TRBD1	TGTGCCAGCAGTTCGACAGGGGGCAATCAGCCCCAGCATTTT	CASSSTGGNQPQHF
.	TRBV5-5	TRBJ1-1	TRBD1	TGTGCCAGCAGCCAAACGCACCCGGACAGGGTGAACACTGAAGCTTTCTTT	CASSQTHPDRVNTEAFF
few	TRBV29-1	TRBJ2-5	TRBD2	TGCAGCGTTGCCCCTAGGGGACTAGCGGGAGAAGAGACCCAGTACTTC	CSVAPRGLAGEETQYF
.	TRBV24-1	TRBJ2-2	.	TGTGCCACCAGTGATTTAGACAGCACGGGGATTACCGGGGAGCTGTTTTTT	CATSDLDSTGITGELFF
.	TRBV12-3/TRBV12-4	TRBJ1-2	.	TGTGCCAGCAGTCCCTGGGGGGGTTCGTCCAACTATGGCTACACCTTC	CASSPWGGSSNYGYTF
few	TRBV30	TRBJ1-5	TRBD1	TGTGCCTGGACCCAGACAGGGGGCCCCAATCAGCCCCAGCATTTT	CAWTQTGGPNQPQHF
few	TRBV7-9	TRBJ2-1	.	TGTGCCAGCAGCAAAGGGGCGAGGCTGCCCCAGTTCTTC	CASSKGARLPQFF